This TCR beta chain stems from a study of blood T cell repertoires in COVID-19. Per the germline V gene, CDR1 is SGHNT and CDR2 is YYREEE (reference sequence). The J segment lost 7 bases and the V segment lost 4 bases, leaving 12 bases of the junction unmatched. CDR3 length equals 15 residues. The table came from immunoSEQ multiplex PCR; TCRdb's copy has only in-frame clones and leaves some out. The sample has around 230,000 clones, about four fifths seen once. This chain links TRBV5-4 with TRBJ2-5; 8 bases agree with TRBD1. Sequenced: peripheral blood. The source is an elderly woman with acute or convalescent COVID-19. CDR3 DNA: TGTGCCAGCAGCCCCCGACAGGGGTATGGGACGACCCAGTACTTC. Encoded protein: CASSPRQGYGTTQYF.